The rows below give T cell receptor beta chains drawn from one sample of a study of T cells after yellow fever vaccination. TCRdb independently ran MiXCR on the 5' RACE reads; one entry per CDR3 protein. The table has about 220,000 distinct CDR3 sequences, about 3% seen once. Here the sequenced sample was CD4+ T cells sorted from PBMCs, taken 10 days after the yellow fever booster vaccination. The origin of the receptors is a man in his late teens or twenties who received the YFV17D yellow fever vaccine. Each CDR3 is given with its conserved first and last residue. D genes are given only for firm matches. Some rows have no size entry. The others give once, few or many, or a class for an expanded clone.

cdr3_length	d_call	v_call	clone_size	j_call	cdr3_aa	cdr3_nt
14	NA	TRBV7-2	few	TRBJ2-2	CASSSQGSGGELFF	TGTGCCAGCAGCTCCCAGGGGAGCGGCGGGGAGCTGTTTTTT
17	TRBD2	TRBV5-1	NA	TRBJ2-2	CASSLDGQRGRAGELFF	TGCGCCAGCAGCCTGGACGGGCAGCGGGGTCGGGCCGGGGAGCTGTTTTTT
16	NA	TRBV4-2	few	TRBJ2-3	CASSQVSGYSTDTQYF	TGTGCCAGCAGCCAAGTGTCGGGATATAGCACAGATACGCAGTATTTT
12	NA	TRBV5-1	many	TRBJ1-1	CASAREGTEAFF	TGCGCCAGCGCCCGTGAGGGCACTGAAGCTTTCTTT
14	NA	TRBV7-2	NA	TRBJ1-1	CASSRRRMPTEAFF	TGTGCCAGCAGCCGACGGCGCATGCCAACTGAAGCTTTCTTT
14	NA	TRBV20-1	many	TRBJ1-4	CSARSSWTAEKLFF	TGCAGTGCTAGATCTTCTTGGACAGCCGAAAAACTGTTTTTT
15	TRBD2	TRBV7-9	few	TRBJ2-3	CASSLPTSRTDTQYF	TGTGCCAGCAGCTTACCGACTAGCAGAACAGATACGCAGTATTTT
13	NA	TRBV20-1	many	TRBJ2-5	CSLLGRDRWTQYF	TGCAGCCTTCTTGGGCGGGATCGGTGGACCCAGTACTTC
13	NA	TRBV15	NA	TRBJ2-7	CATSARAAGEQYF	TGTGCCACCAGCGCGCGGGCAGCCGGCGAGCAGTACTTC
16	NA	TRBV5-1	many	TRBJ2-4	CASSRKWGLAKNIQYF	TGCGCCAGCAGCCGGAAGTGGGGACTAGCCAAAAACATTCAGTACTTC
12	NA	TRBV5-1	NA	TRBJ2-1	CASSSVRGSQFF	TGCGCCAGCAGCTCGGTTCGGGGTTCTCAGTTCTTC
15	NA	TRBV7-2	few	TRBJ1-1	CASSLDPGRGTEAFF	TGTGCCAGCAGCTTAGATCCAGGGAGGGGAACTGAAGCTTTCTTT
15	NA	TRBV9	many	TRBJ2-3	CASSVGVGETDTQYF	TGTGCCAGCAGCGTAGGGGTCGGGGAAACAGATACGCAGTATTTT
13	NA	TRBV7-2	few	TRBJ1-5	CASSQETSGGLDF	TGTGCCAGCAGCCAAGAAACCTCGGGGGGCTTAGATTTT
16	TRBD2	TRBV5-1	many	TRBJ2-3	CASSQGLAGGTDTQYF	TGCGCCAGCAGCCAAGGACTAGCGGGGGGCACAGATACGCAGTATTTT
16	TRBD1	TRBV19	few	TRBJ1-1	CASSIQGAPGGTEAFF	TGTGCCAGTAGTATTCAGGGGGCTCCAGGTGGCACTGAAGCTTTCTTT
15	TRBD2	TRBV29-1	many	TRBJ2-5	CSVVISGGFQETQYF	TGCAGCGTTGTGATTAGCGGGGGGTTCCAAGAGACCCAGTACTTC
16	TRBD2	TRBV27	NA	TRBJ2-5	CASSWRAGVPQETQYF	TGTGCCAGCAGTTGGAGGGCGGGGGTTCCCCAAGAGACCCAGTACTTC
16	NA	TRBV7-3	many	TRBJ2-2	CASSFFGGIDTGELFF	TGTGCCAGCAGCTTTTTTGGGGGGATCGACACCGGGGAGCTGTTTTTT
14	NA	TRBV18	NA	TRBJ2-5	CASSPGISQETQYF	TGTGCCAGCTCTCCAGGGATCTCCCAAGAGACCCAGTACTTC
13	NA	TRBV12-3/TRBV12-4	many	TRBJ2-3	CASSLLGIDTQYF	TGTGCCAGCAGTTTATTGGGGATAGATACGCAGTATTTT
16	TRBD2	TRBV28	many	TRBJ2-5	CASFQFGVAGQETQYF	TGTGCCAGTTTTCAATTCGGGGTAGCGGGACAAGAGACCCAGTACTTC
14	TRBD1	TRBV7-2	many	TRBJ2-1	CASSFTEGANEQFF	TGTGCCAGCAGCTTCACTGAGGGGGCGAATGAGCAGTTCTTC
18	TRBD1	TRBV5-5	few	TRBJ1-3	CASSLPGQGSGAGNTIYF	TGTGCCAGCAGCTTGCCCGGACAGGGCAGTGGGGCTGGAAACACCATATATTTT
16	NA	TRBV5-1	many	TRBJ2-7	CASSLVPQQGGYEQYF	TGCGCCAGCAGCTTGGTTCCGCAGCAGGGCGGCTACGAGCAGTACTTC
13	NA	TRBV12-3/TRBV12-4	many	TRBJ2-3	CASTPGTTDTQYF	TGTGCCAGCACTCCGGGGACTACAGATACGCAGTATTTT
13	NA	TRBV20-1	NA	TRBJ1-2	CSAQPGSRAGYTF	TGCAGTGCTCAACCGGGATCAAGGGCTGGCTACACCTTC
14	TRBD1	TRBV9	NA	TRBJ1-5	CASSATGGGQPQHF	TGTGCCAGCAGCGCAACAGGGGGCGGTCAGCCCCAGCATTTT
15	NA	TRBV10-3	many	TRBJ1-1	CAISEGLPRSTEAFF	TGTGCCATCAGTGAGGGCCTCCCTAGGAGCACTGAAGCTTTCTTT
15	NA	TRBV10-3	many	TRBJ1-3	CAISESGGGGNTIYF	TGTGCCATCAGTGAGTCCGGGGGTGGTGGAAACACCATATATTTT
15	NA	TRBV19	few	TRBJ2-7	CASSIAADRSYEQYF	TGTGCCAGTAGTATCGCAGCGGACCGCTCCTACGAGCAGTACTTC
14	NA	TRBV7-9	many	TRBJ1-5	CASSFPGPNQPQHF	TGTGCCAGCAGCTTCCCGGGACCCAATCAGCCCCAGCATTTT
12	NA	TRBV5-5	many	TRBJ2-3	CASSLVLSRQYF	TGTGCCAGCAGCTTGGTGCTAAGCCGGCAGTATTTT
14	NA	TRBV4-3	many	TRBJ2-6	CASSPLGGANVLTF	TGCGCCAGCAGCCCCCTGGGGGGGGCCAACGTCCTGACTTTC
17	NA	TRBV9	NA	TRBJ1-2	CASSVTYVAAGRYGYTF	TGTGCCAGCAGCGTAACCTACGTTGCGGCCGGTCGGTATGGCTACACCTTC
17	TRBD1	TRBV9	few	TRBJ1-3	CASSGQDRGSSGNTIYF	TGTGCCAGCAGCGGGCAGGACAGGGGAAGCTCTGGAAACACCATATATTTT
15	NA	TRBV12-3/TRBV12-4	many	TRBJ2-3	CASSFRWAASDTQYF	TGTGCCAGCAGTTTCCGCTGGGCAGCTTCAGATACGCAGTATTTT
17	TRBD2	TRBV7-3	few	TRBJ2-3	CASSWTSGGTYTDTQYF	TGTGCCAGCAGCTGGACTAGCGGGGGGACCTACACAGATACGCAGTATTTT
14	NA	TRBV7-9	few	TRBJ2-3	CASSSPPTRDTQYF	TGTGCCAGCAGCTCGCCTCCCACTAGGGATACGCAGTATTTT
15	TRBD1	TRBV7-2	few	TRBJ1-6	CASSLVGTGNSPLHF	TGTGCCAGCAGCTTAGTGGGGACAGGGAATTCACCCCTCCACTTT
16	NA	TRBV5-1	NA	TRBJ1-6	CASSRDAGRVNSPLHF	TGCGCCAGCAGCCGGGACGCGGGGAGGGTTAATTCACCCCTCCACTTT
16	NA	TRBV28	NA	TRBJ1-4	CASSLLQTSTNEKLFF	TGTGCCAGCAGTTTGTTACAGACTTCAACTAATGAAAAACTGTTTTTT
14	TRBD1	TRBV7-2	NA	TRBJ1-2	CASSEQGTGYGYTF	TGTGCCAGCAGCGAACAGGGGACAGGCTATGGCTACACCTTC
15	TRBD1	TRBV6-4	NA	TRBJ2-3	CASSEQGAGTDTQYF	TGTGCCAGCAGTGAACAGGGGGCCGGCACAGATACGCAGTATTTT
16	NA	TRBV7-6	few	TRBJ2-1	CASSLDCPSSYNEQFF	TGTGCCAGCAGCTTAGACTGCCCGAGCTCCTACAATGAGCAGTTCTTC
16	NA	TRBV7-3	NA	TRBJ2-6	CASSSDVGSGANVLTF	TGTGCCAGCAGCTCGGACGTGGGGTCTGGGGCCAACGTCCTGACTTTC
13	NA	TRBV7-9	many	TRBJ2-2	CASSLEWAGELFF	TGTGCCAGCAGCTTAGAATGGGCCGGGGAGCTGTTTTTT
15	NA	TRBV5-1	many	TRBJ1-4	CASSLLGGLDEKLFF	TGCGCCAGCAGCCTCCTCGGGGGGCTCGATGAAAAACTGTTTTTT
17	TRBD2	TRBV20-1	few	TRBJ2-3	CSATRGSGGGSTDTQYF	TGCAGTGCTACCCGGGGTAGCGGGGGGGGGAGCACAGATACGCAGTATTTT
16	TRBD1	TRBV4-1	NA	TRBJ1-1	CASSQVGRGQYTEAFF	TGCGCCAGCAGCCAAGTGGGCAGGGGGCAATACACTGAAGCTTTCTTT